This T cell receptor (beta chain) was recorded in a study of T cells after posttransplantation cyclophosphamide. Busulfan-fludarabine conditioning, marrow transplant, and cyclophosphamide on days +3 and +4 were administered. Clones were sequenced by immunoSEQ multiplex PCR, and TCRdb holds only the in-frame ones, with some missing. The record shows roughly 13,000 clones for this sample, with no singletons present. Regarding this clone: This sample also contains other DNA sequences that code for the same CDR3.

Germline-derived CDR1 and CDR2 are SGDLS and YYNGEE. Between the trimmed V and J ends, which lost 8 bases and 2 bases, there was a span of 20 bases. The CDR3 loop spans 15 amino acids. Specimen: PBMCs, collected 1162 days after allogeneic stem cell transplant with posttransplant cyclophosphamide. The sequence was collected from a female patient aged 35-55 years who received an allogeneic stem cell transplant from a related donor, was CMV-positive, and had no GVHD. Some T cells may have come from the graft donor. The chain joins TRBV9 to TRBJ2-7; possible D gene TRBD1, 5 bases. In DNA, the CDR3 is TGTGCCAGTTTTTTCAGACAGAGGACGGCCTACGAGCAGTACTTC. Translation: CASFFRQRTAYEQYF.